This T cell receptor (beta chain) is drawn from a study of blood T cells in healthy people across ages. Study background: The capture of about one barcoded beta molecule per two T cells was achieved by template switching.

The use of a sample-barcoded 5' primer and a J-beta primer mix characterized a second PCR of about 7 to 12 cycles. TCRdb re-derived calls from the 5' RACE reads in MiXCR, one entry per CDR3 protein. The sample yields approximately 1.5 million distinct CDR3 sequences, roughly 30% seen once. Germline V CDR1 and CDR2: MGHRA, YSYEKL. This CDR3 is 14 amino acids long. V was trimmed by 0 bases and J by 9 bases, leaving 9 bases between them. The sample holds a few counts of this clonotype. Antigen specificity is unknown. Study-level results: TCR beta diversity tracked closely with naive T cell percentage. Naive CD4+ cells and diversity were both higher in long-lived donors than in aged donors. Changes in expanded clonotypes were possibly confounded, as the CMV status of donors was unknown.

J is TRBJ1-6 and V is TRBV4-1, with unresolved D. Sequencing was performed on blood. This receptor was obtained from a woman in her twenties or thirties in good health. CDR3 DNA sequence: TGCGCCAGCAGCCAAGAGATGAGAGTTTCACCCCTCCACTTT. Its protein is CASSQEMRVSPLHF.